Following are 20 T cell receptor beta chains from one sample sequenced in a study of CD4 T cells in relation to SARS-CoV-2 and coronaviruses. The antigens for these receptors are not known. Produced via immunoSEQ multiplex PCR; TCRdb's table is partial and in-frame only. Among some 25,000 clones listed, around 73% were seen once. The unexposed donors gave CD4+ T cells in about 2011-2018, prior to COVID-19. CD4+ T cells were isolated from the cells after about ten days of culture. Sequenced: CD4+ T cells from PBMCs, cultured in vitro. Every receptor here comes from a human donor in good health.

This chain links TRBV14 with TRBJ1-1; D is uncertain. Trimming left V 4 bases short and J 0 bases short, with 12 bases between. Germline CDR1 is SGHDN and CDR2 is FVKESK. CDR3 length: 15 amino acids. CDR3 in DNA: TGTGCCAGCAGCCCCTTAGTCGGCCTGAACACTGAAGCTTTCTTT. Protein product: CASSPLVGLNTEAFF.

CDR3 protein: CASSLGGKGTQYF. The CDR3 DNA reads as TGTGCCAGCAGCTTAGGGGGGAAGGGGACCCAGTACTTC. The chain employs TRBV11-3 and TRBJ2-5; D tentatively reads TRBD1 or TRBD2 (5 bases each). Deletions cut 1 base from V and 7 bases from J, with 10 bases between. The CDR3 has 13 residues. In germline, CDR1 is SGHNT, CDR2 YENEEA.

CDR3 loop: CASSLWGSRVADTQYF. Written as DNA, the CDR3 is TGTGCCAGCAGTCTGTGGGGTTCTAGGGTGGCAGATACGCAGTATTTT. This chain links TRBV28 with TRBJ2-3, with no clear D. The V gene lost 5 bases and the J gene lost 4 bases, with 19 bases spanning the gap. Per germline, CDR1 MDHEN and CDR2 SYDVKM. CDR3 length: 16 amino acids.

This clone is categorized as medium-sized. The genes are TRBV7-2 and TRBJ2-3; D gene ambiguous. The CDR3 consists of 14 residues. Trimming removed 3 bases at V and 3 bases at J, with 10 bases between. Looked up from germline, CDR1 is SGHTA and CDR2 is FQGNSA. In nucleotides, the CDR3 is TGTGCCAGCAGCTTCTACCTTAAGACAGATACGCAGTATTTT. It translates to CASSFYLKTDTQYF. Full variable domain (rest looked up from reference TRBV7-2 and TRBJ2-3): GAGVSQSPSNKVTEKGKDVELRCDPISGHTALYWYRQSLGQGLEFLIYFQGNSAPDKSGLPSDRFSAERTGGSVSTLTIQRTQQEDSAVYLCASSFYLKTDTQYFGPGTRLTVL.

The V and J genes are TRBV18 and TRBJ1-1, with 7 bases that match TRBD1. The CDR3 is 15 amino acids. Germline values: CDR1 KGHSH, CDR2 LQKENI. V shed 3 bases and J 1 base; nucleotides not matched to a gene: 5. CDR3 DNA: TGTGCCAGCTCACCGAGGACAGGAAAGAACACTGAAGCTTTCTTT. It translates to CASSPRTGKNTEAFF.

This clone was observed a few times. The J gene is TRBJ2-7, the V gene TRBV7-2, with 7 bases that match TRBD2. Germline V lookup: CDR1 SGHTA, CDR2 FQGNSA. The junction had 12 bases not matched to a gene; V was cut back by 1 base and J by 6 bases. The CDR3 sequence is 16 residues long. The CDR3 here is CASSLGASGEGFEQYF. The CDR3 DNA reads TGTGCCAGCAGCTTAGGAGCGAGCGGGGAGGGTTTCGAGCAGTACTTC. Complete variable domain (other parts from reference TRBV7-2 and TRBJ2-7): GAGVSQSPSNKVTEKGKDVELRCDPISGHTALYWYRQSLGQGLEFLIYFQGNSAPDKSGLPSDRFSAERTGGSVSTLTIQRTQQEDSAVYLCASSLGASGEGFEQYFGPGTRLTVT.

J is TRBJ2-3 and V is TRBV10-3; the match to TRBD2 covers 8 bases. The CDR3 extends over 15 amino acids. The ends lost 2 bases at V and 7 bases at J; junction bases unmatched: 8. The germline V gene encodes CDR1 ENHRY and CDR2 SYGVKD. The CDR3 loop reads CAISEREGDINTQYF. The CDR3 DNA reads as TGTGCCATCAGTGAGCGGGAGGGCGATATAAATACGCAGTATTTT.

This clone was seen once. V is TRBV5-4 and J is TRBJ2-5, with 11 bases lining up with TRBD1. Unmatched junction bases numbered 23, after V lost 3 bases and J lost 7 bases. The CDR3 runs 20 residues. CDR1 is SGHNT and CDR2 is YYREEE in the germline V gene (reference sequence). This CDR3 reads CASSSLFSMYRGQGVGTQYF. The CDR3 nucleotides are TGTGCCAGCAGCTCCCTGTTTTCGATGTATAGGGGACAGGGGGTTGGGACCCAGTACTTC. The variable domain in full, completed from reference TRBV5-4 and TRBJ2-5, reads ETGVTQSPTHLIKTRGQQVTLRCSSQSGHNTVSWYQQALGQGPQFIFQYYREEENGRGNFPPRFSGLQFPNYSSELNVNALELDDSALYLCASSSLFSMYRGQGVGTQYFGPGTRLLVL.

This clone has a single count. The CDR3 sequence: CASSLAGDQPQHF. The CDR3 DNA reads TGTGCCAGCAGCTTAGCTGGAGATCAGCCCCAGCATTTT. V usage is TRBV7-8 and J usage is TRBJ1-5; no reliable D call. Looked up from germline, CDR1 is SGHVS and CDR2 is FQNEAQ. The CDR3 has 13 residues. Trimming took off 0 bases at V and 5 bases at J, with 5 bases between the two ends.

This sequence joins TRBV10-3 and TRBJ2-7; D may be TRBD1 or TRBD2 (5 bases each). The CDR3 extends over 13 amino acids. V was shortened by 10 bases and J by 3 bases, with 16 bases between the two germline ends. Germline CDR1 reads ENHRY; CDR2 reads SYGVKD. The CDR3 here is CASRGPLDYEQYF. DNA for the CDR3: TGTGCCAGTCGGGGCCCCCTGGACTACGAGCAGTACTTC.

This clone was detected a few times. The V call is TRBV7-2, the J call TRBJ1-6, with D perhaps matching TRBD1 (5 bases). The CDR3 has 14 residues. Germline CDR1 is SGHTA and CDR2 is FQGNSA. V lost 6 bases, J lost 5 bases, and 11 bases lay in between. CDR3 sequence: CASSQTADNSPLHF. The CDR3 DNA follows: TGTGCCAGCAGTCAGACAGCCGATAATTCACCCCTCCACTTT.

This sequence joins TRBV27 and TRBJ1-2, with no clear D. Germline loops: CDR1 MNHEY, CDR2 SMNVEV (reference sequence). The CDR3 is made up of 11 amino acids. V lost 6 bases and J lost 6, with 8 bases in between. The CDR3 sequence: CASRGHNGYTF. The CDR3 DNA follows: TGTGCCAGCAGAGGGCATAATGGCTACACCTTC.

The rearrangement joins TRBV5-1 to TRBJ1-2; TRBD1 aligns across 8 bases. Germline-derived CDR1 and CDR2 are SGHRS and YFSETQ. The ends lost 4 bases at V and 6 bases at J; junction bases unmatched: 8. The CDR3 is made up of 14 amino acids. The CDR3 nucleotides read TGCGCCAGCAGCCGGGAAGGACAGGGCCATGGCTACACCTTC. This encodes CASSREGQGHGYTF.

This clone was seen more than once but under ten times. V and J are TRBV28 and TRBJ2-3, with D unresolved. The germline V gene has CDR1 MDHEN and CDR2 SYDVKM. V was shortened by 6 bases and J by 6 bases, with 13 bases between the two germline ends. The CDR3 extends over 13 amino acids. The CDR3 spells CASSFRGTDTQYF. The CDR3 coding sequence is TGTGCCAGCAGCTTCAGAGGAACGGATACGCAGTATTTT.

The chain recombines TRBV5-1 with TRBJ1-2, with 7 bases matching TRBD1. The V and J ends lost 7 bases and 1 base, in that order; junction bases with no gene match: 10. There are 15 residues in the CDR3. Germline loops: CDR1 SGHRS, CDR2 YFSETQ. CDR3 bases: TGCGCCAGCGGGGTGGGACAGAGACTTAACTATGGCTACACCTTC. Translation gives CASGVGQRLNYGYTF.

The V call is TRBV7-9, the J call TRBJ2-3; tentatively, D is TRBD1 or TRBD2 (5 bases each). The CDR3 totals 14 residues. V lost 0 bases to trimming and J lost 1 base, with 5 bases between them. CDR1 is SEHNR and CDR2 is FQNEAQ in the germline V gene (reference sequence). CDR3 sequence (DNA): TGTGCCAGCAGCTTAGCGGGGGGCACAGATACGCAGTATTTT. Amino acids: CASSLAGGTDTQYF.

The chain links TRBV11-2 to TRBJ2-1; D may be TRBD2 (5 bases). The CDR3 is 15 amino acids. V dropped 5 bases and J dropped 9 bases, with 20 bases sitting between them. CDR1 is SGHAT and CDR2 is FQNNGV in the germline V gene. The CDR3 loop reads CASSIRTLYAGEQFF. The CDR3 nucleotides read TGTGCCAGCAGCATCCGCACCCTTTACGCGGGTGAGCAGTTCTTC.

The rearrangement joins TRBV6-5 to TRBJ2-5, with D perhaps matching TRBD2 (5 bases). The CDR3 extends over 13 amino acids. CDR1 and CDR2 from the germline V gene are MNHEY and SVGAGI. V lost 4 bases, J lost 2 bases, and 8 bases lay in between. CDR3 bases: TGTGCCAGCAGTTCGGAGGAACAAGAGACCCAGTACTTC. It translates to CASSSEEQETQYF.

This clone was observed a single time. The chain joins TRBV7-9 to TRBJ2-7; TRBD2 might be the D (7 bases). The length of the CDR3 is 14 residues. Germline values: CDR1 SEHNR, CDR2 FQNEAQ (reference sequence). Trimming took 5 bases from V and 2 from J, leaving 13 bases between them. This CDR3 is CASSPGGGAYEQYF. The DNA for the CDR3 is TGTGCCAGCAGCCCAGGAGGGGGGGCCTACGAGCAGTACTTC.

The CDR3 loop reads CASSQLLVGEQYF. Here the CDR3 DNA reads TGTGCCAGCAGTCAACTCCTTGTCGGGGAGCAGTACTTC. The V gene is TRBV6-5, the J gene TRBJ2-7; D not resolved. Trimming removed 5 bases at V and 7 bases at J, with 15 bases between. CDR1 is MNHEY and CDR2 is SVGAGI in the germline V gene. The CDR3 totals 13 residues.